These 5 T cell receptor beta chains were sequenced from one sample in a study of OX40 agonist ivuxolimab in advanced cancers. TCRdb's table, derived via immunoSEQ multiplex PCR, lists solely in-frame clones and lacks some. The sample carries about 76,000 clones, 70% to 90% recorded once. Sequencing was performed on CD4+ or CD8+ T cells sorted from blood, taken in a trial of the OX40 agonist ivuxolimab. These receptor sequences come from an adult with an advanced solid tumor such as melanoma, head and neck, liver or kidney cancer.

This clone was seen once. The chain is built from TRBV30 and TRBJ1-4; D remains ambiguous. The germline V and J ends were trimmed by 2 bases and 8 bases, with 18 bases remaining between them. The CDR3 covers 15 residues. CDR1 GTSNPN and CDR2 SVGIG come from the germline V gene (reference sequence). The CDR3 loop is CAWSPPTGMVEKLFF. The CDR3 nucleotides read TGTGCCTGGAGTCCCCCCACCGGGATGGTGGAAAAACTGTTTTTT.

In nucleotides, the CDR3 is TGTGCCAGCAGCGTAGGGAGTAGCGGGGTAGCCTACGAGCAGTACTTC. Its protein is CASSVGSSGVAYEQYF. The gene calls are TRBV9 and TRBJ2-7, with 8 bases fitting TRBD2. The CDR3 runs to 16 residues. Per germline, CDR1 SGDLS and CDR2 YYNGEE. Trimming at V came to 0 bases and at J to 2 bases, leaving 7 bases not matched to a gene.

V is TRBV9 and J is TRBJ2-1; 9 positions agree with TRBD2. Germline V gene lookup returns CDR1 SGDLS and CDR2 YYNGEE. J was trimmed by 8 bases and V by 4 bases; bases with no gene match: 7. The CDR3 covers 14 residues. CDR3 in amino acids: CASSNPGLAHEQFF. CDR3 nucleotide sequence: TGTGCCAGCAGCAACCCGGGACTAGCACATGAGCAGTTCTTC.

The CDR3 region has the DNA TGTGCCAGCAGCCAGATTGGGGGGATGAACACCGGGGAGCTGTTTTTT. Protein sequence: CASSQIGGMNTGELFF. This sequence joins TRBV14 and TRBJ2-2; maybe TRBD2 (6 bases). V lost 3 bases, J lost 1 base, and 12 bases lay in between. The length of the CDR3 is 16 residues. Germline loops: CDR1 SGHDN, CDR2 FVKESK.

The genes are TRBV11-2 and TRBJ1-4; 12 bases line up with TRBD1. V gave up 3 bases and J gave up 7 bases; unmatched junction bases: 3. CDR3 length: 15 amino acids. Germline loops: CDR1 SGHAT, CDR2 FQNNGV. The CDR3 DNA is TGTGCCAGCAGCTTGGGGACAGGGGGCCGTGAAAAACTGTTTTTT. This encodes CASSLGTGGREKLFF.